This record looks at one TCR beta chain sequence and its context. What it binds is not known. This sample was included in a study of cytomegalovirus exposure and HLA in healthy donors. Study details: An earlier analysis identified 110 million or so unique TCR beta sequences in about 170 million T cells.

PCR primers comprised 60 Vbeta and 13 Jbeta primers. Profiled with immunoSEQ multiplex PCR; TCRdb holds only in-frame clones, not every one. The sample includes 90,000 to 150,000 clones, about three fifths seen only once; the top ten take 9% to 10%. CDR3 length: 16 amino acids. Trimming stripped 3 bases from V and 2 bases from J, with 15 bases between. The germline gives CDR1 ENHRY, CDR2 SYGVKD. General study points: It was reported that TCR beta sequences correctly inferred the HLA-A and HLA-B alleles for most subjects. Donors belonging to an Asian-associated ancestry cluster reportedly showed fewer N-insertions in productive TCRs than the 666-donor mean, according to what a later analysis found. Among TCR beta chains, those listed as cytomegalovirus-associated numbered under 200.

This receptor was taken from a man aged 35 to 55 in good health and CMV-seropositive. The chain uses TRBV10-3 and TRBJ2-3; tentative D call: TRBD2 (5 bases). Material: PBMCs. This CDR3 reads CAISETWRSPTDTQYF. CDR3 nucleotides: TGTGCCATCAGTGAAACTTGGAGGTCGCCCACAGATACGCAGTATTTT.